This TCR beta chain was obtained from a study of T cells in Graves' hyperthyroidism and ophthalmopathy. Whole-study findings and limits: Most thyroid clonotypes that were expanded above 0.001 also turned up in blood. In simple terms, a model built on 13 V-J features told ophthalmopathy apart from stable hyperthyroidism.

TCR beta CDR3 sequences were amplified from RNA transcripts. A set of HTBI primers served as the primers for a first-round RT-PCR of the TCR CDR3. TCRdb processed the multiplex PCR reads anew with MiXCR; each CDR3 protein has one entry. The sample includes some 620,000 distinct CDR3 sequences, around 15% seen only once; the top ten take around 3.9%. Absent ophthalmopathy progression within 18 months defined stable Graves' hyperthyroidism. The hyperthyroidism patients had all been newly diagnosed, and their disease duration was under 2 months. Their ages ranged from 18 to 65 years. Details on this clonotype: The antigen remains unidentified.

Unmatched junction bases numbered 3, after V lost 0 bases and J lost 0 bases. The CDR3 runs to 16 residues. The germline V gene has CDR1 MGHRA and CDR2 YSYEKL. The sample was blood. The chain has TRBV4-1 and TRBJ1-1; 8 bases are a match to TRBD1. This clonotype was sampled from a woman aged 25 to 39 with Graves' hyperthyroidism. The CDR3 bases are TGCGCCAGCAGCCAAGACGGGACAGGACTGAACACTGAAGCTTTCTTT. This codes for CASSQDGTGLNTEAFF.